This entry is about one T cell receptor beta chain. Antigen: not known. These data belong to a study of beta chain features in type 1 diabetes. Study-wide findings and caveats: Moderately but significantly shorter TCRB CDR3s were found in Type 1 diabetes patients in all four CD4+ subsets. PCR might favor shorter templates, but any such skew would affect patients and controls equally. Whether TCRB rearrangement is influenced by HLA type went unresolved here. Naive, central memory and Treg TCRB repertoires appeared more alike in patients than in healthy donors.

Sequencing targeted expressed TCRB transcripts, as all isolated RNA had been reverse transcribed. It was found that naive, central memory and regulatory T cell samples averaged roughly 3.6 million reads. Generated by immunoSEQ multiplex PCR, the TCRdb table keeps only in-frame clones and is missing some. The profile shows some 350,000 clones, around 10% of them singletons. This clonotype was obtained from a man aged 30-40 years with type 1 diabetes. The specimen was central memory CD4+ T cells from blood.

CDR3 sequence reads: CAWSGGTALGYNSPLHF. CDR3 sequence (DNA): TGTGCCTGGAGTGGCGGGACCGCGCTTGGGTATAATTCACCCCTCCACTTT. The gene calls are TRBV30 and TRBJ1-6, with D possibly being TRBD1 (5 bases). V was trimmed by 1 base and J by 4 bases, leaving 17 bases between them. The CDR3 totals 17 residues. Germline V gene sequence: CDR1 GTSNPN, CDR2 SVGIG (reference sequence).